What follows are 29 T cell receptor beta chains derived from one specimen sequenced in a study of T-cell memory formation after mild COVID-19 (dated by TCRdb to the early 2020s). The method was 5' RACE. TCRdb shows the sequencer as Illumina NovaSeq 6000. Using fastp at Q25 and MiXCR, TCRdb reprocessed the public reads and kept productive beta chains. Rows are unified per CDR3 protein, each entry keeping the most common DNA and genes. The sample table lists around 300,000 distinct CDR3 sequences, roughly an eighth of them with a count of one. Roughly a fifth of the sample is taken by the ten largest. The sequenced sample was PBMCs or a T cell subset sorted from them (not recorded which). The receptors come from a man aged 18 to 30 who had mild COVID-19 (a few samples of this study predate the infection). The sample titles of this study are shuffled in the database, so cell type and time point are left out; the donor was told from shared clones.

This clonotype appeared a few times. The chain combines TRBV7-2 with TRBJ2-5; D is perhaps TRBD2 (6 bases). CDR1 SGHTA and CDR2 FQGNSA come from the germline V gene. V lost 4 bases to trimming and J lost 0 bases, with 9 bases between them. CDR3 length equals 14 residues. The CDR3 nucleotides read TGTGCCAGCAGCTCTCCGGGGGACCAAGAGACCCAGTACTTC. This encodes CASSSPGDQETQYF.

The chain carries TRBV10-3 and TRBJ2-5, with D possibly matching TRBD2 (5 bases). The V gene's germline CDR1 is ENHRY and CDR2 SYGVKD. Trimming cost V 0 bases and J 4 bases, with 15 bases left between them. The CDR3 runs 16 residues. CDR3 sequence (DNA): TGTGCCATCAGTGAGTCTCTGACACCTGGGAGAGAGACCCAGTACTTC. It specifies CAISESLTPGRETQYF.

This chain joins TRBV7-9 and TRBJ1-1; D unclear. CDR3 length equals 11 residues. CDR1 and CDR2 (germline): SEHNR, FQNEAQ (reference sequence). V lost 9 bases and J lost 7, with 12 bases in between. The CDR3 protein is CASDGWSEAFF. In DNA form, the CDR3 reads TGTGCCAGTGATGGGTGGAGTGAAGCTTTCTTT.

This clonotype was detected many times. This chain joins TRBV7-3 and TRBJ1-1; D call uncertain. The CDR3 runs to 13 residues. The ends were cut back, 3 bases at V and 1 base at J, with 6 bases in the middle. In germline, CDR1 is SGHTA, CDR2 FQGTGA. The CDR3 loop is CASSLFQNTEAFF. The CDR3 coding sequence is TGTGCCAGCAGCTTGTTCCAGAACACTGAAGCTTTCTTT.

This clonotype was found a few times. The chain couples TRBV5-5 to TRBJ2-7; D not resolved. Trimming took off 1 base at V and 9 bases at J, with 14 bases between the two ends. Germline assignment: CDR1 SGHKS and CDR2 YYEKEE (reference sequence). This CDR3 has 13 residues. In DNA form, the CDR3 reads TGTGCCAGCAGCTTGCTGAAGGTAGGCGCGCAGTACGTC. It is translated as CASSLLKVGAQYV.

This chain connects TRBV7-9 to TRBJ1-1; the D is unclear. V was pared by 1 base and J by 6 bases, with 6 bases between. CDR1 is SEHNR and CDR2 is FQNEAQ in the germline V gene (reference sequence). The CDR3 is 12 amino acids. CDR3 bases: TGTGCCAGCAGCTTAGTGGCCCCTGAAGCTTTCTTT. It is translated as CASSLVAPEAFF. The full variable domain, rest sourced from reference TRBV7-9 and TRBJ1-1, is DTGVSQNPRHKITKRGQNVTFRCDPISEHNRLYWYRQTLGQGPEFLTYFQNEAQLEKSRLLSDRFSAERPKGSFSTLEIQRTEQGDSAMYLCASSLVAPEAFFGQGTRLTVV.

Comment on this clonotype: This may be a read error, as it is one base from a much larger clone. This chain joins TRBV12-3 or TRBV12-4 and TRBJ1-5, with D perhaps matching TRBD1 (6 bases). The CDR3 has 15 residues. The CDR3 DNA reads TGTACCAGCAGTTTAGTAACAGGGAGCAATCAGCCCCAGCATTTT. As protein: CTSSLVTGSNQPQHF.

The sample holds a few counts of this clonotype. The V gene is TRBV7-2, the J gene TRBJ2-5; possibly TRBD2 for D (6 bases). Germline-derived CDR1 and CDR2 are SGHTA and FQGNSA. The length of the CDR3 is 13 residues. Trimming shortened V by 5 bases and J by 5 bases, and 12 bases separated the two germline ends. As DNA, the CDR3 is TGTGCCAGCAGCCGGGACTTCTGGGAGACCCAGTACTTC. Its translation is CASSRDFWETQYF.

The chain has TRBV9 and TRBJ2-3; TRBD2 matches 11 bases. This CDR3 spans 15 amino acids. CDR1 and CDR2 from the germline V gene are SGDLS and YYNGEE. V shed 2 bases and J 6 bases; nucleotides not matched to a gene: 5. In nucleotides, the CDR3 is TGTGCCAGCAGCGTCCTGACTAGCGGGGAGGATACGCAGTATTTT. This translates into CASSVLTSGEDTQYF. Based on the CDR3 plus reference TRBV9 and TRBJ2-3, the full variable domain is DSGVTQTPKHLITATGQRVTLRCSPRSGDLSVYWYQQSLDQGLQFLIQYYNGEERAKGNILERFSAQQFPDLHSELNLSSLELGDSALYFCASSVLTSGEDTQYFGPGTRLTVL.

This clonotype was seen repeatedly, ten times or more. The V gene is TRBV27, the J gene TRBJ1-1; D perhaps matches TRBD1 (6 bases). Germline V gives CDR1 MNHEY, CDR2 SMNVEV (reference sequence). The CDR3 has 14 residues. Trimming removed 3 bases at V and 0 bases at J, with 8 bases between. CDR3 nucleotides: TGTGCCAGCAGTTTGCAGGGGATGAACACTGAAGCTTTCTTT. It specifies CASSLQGMNTEAFF.

This clonotype qualifies as medium-sized (0.01 to 0.1%). The chain is built from TRBV29-1 and TRBJ1-1, with D uncertain. This CDR3 is 12 amino acids long. Germline CDR1 SQVTM, CDR2 ANQGSEA. Trimming removed 3 bases at V and 6 bases at J, with 11 bases between. CDR3 nucleotide sequence: TGCAGCGTTGATGCGGGCAACGCTGAAGCTTTCTTT. This sequence encodes CSVDAGNAEAFF.

As DNA, the CDR3 is TGTGCCAGCAGCGTAGAGGCCAGGAATAATTCACCCCTCCACTTT. Its protein is CASSVEARNNSPLHF. This sequence joins TRBV9 and TRBJ1-6; no definite D call. CDR1 and CDR2 from the germline V gene are SGDLS and YYNGEE. Trimming took off 0 bases at V and 5 bases at J, with 9 bases between the two ends. The length of the CDR3 is 15 residues.

The chain combines TRBV14 with TRBJ2-7, with D possibly being TRBD2 (7 bases). The V end was cut by 3 bases, the J end by 3 bases, with 21 bases between. The CDR3 runs to 17 residues. Germline lookup yields CDR1 SGHDN and CDR2 FVKESK. The CDR3 bases are TGTGCCAGCAGCCAGAAAGGGATGAGGGGGGGAAGCTACGAGCAGTACTTC. Protein: CASSQKGMRGGSYEQYF.

This clonotype occurred many times. The chain links TRBV7-2 to TRBJ2-5; D not resolved. Deletions cut 6 bases from V and 3 bases from J, with 11 bases between. The CDR3 loop spans 13 amino acids. Germline CDR1 reads SGHTA; CDR2 reads FQGNSA. The chain's CDR3 is CASSPGGEETQYF. The DNA of the CDR3 is TGTGCCAGCAGTCCTGGCGGTGAAGAGACCCAGTACTTC.

In this sample, this clonotype turned up many times. J is TRBJ1-6 and V is TRBV5-1, with D perhaps TRBD1 (6 bases). Trimming shortened V by 4 bases and J by 5 bases, and 10 bases separated the two germline ends. CDR3 length equals 14 residues. The germline gives CDR1 SGHRS, CDR2 YFSETQ. CDR3 residues: CASSNQGHNSPLHF. The CDR3, as DNA: TGCGCCAGCAGCAATCAGGGGCATAATTCACCCCTCCACTTT. Drawing the rest from reference TRBV5-1 and TRBJ1-6, the complete variable domain is KAGVTQTPRYLIKTRGQQVTLSCSPISGHRSVSWYQQTPGQGLQFLFEYFSETQRNKGNFPGRFSGRQFSNSRSEMNVSTLELGDSALYLCASSNQGHNSPLHFGNGTRLTVT.

This chain uses TRBV15 with TRBJ1-2; D gene uncertain. V shed 4 bases and J shed 7 bases, with 13 bases lying between them. This CDR3 is 13 amino acids long. Per germline, CDR1 LNHNV and CDR2 YYDKDF (reference sequence). CDR3 protein: CATSTREWGGYTF. DNA for the CDR3: TGTGCCACCAGCACGAGGGAATGGGGTGGCTACACCTTC.

The rearrangement joins TRBV18 to TRBJ2-1; D assignment may be TRBD1 or TRBD2 (5 bases each). The V gene lost 1 base and the J gene lost 5 bases, with 9 bases spanning the gap. CDR3 length: 14 residues. Germline V gives CDR1 KGHSH, CDR2 LQKENI. CDR3 sequence: CASSPLGRNNEQFF. DNA of the CDR3: TGTGCCAGCTCACCACTGGGACGAAACAATGAGCAGTTCTTC.

The J gene is TRBJ1-4, the V gene TRBV7-9; D perhaps matches TRBD1 (6 bases). CDR1 is SEHNR, CDR2 FQNEAQ, per germline (reference sequence). Trimming removed 1 base from V and 6 bases from J, with 12 bases in between. This CDR3 is built from 15 residues. The CDR3 DNA sequence: TGTGCCAGCAGCTTAGAGGGACAAGAGTATGAAAAACTGTTTTTT. Translated, it gives CASSLEGQEYEKLFF.

This clonotype was counted between two and nine times. This chain connects TRBV6-5 to TRBJ1-1, with D unresolved. The CDR3 is 13 residues long. Trimming shortened V by 5 bases and J by 5 bases, and 12 bases separated the two germline ends. Germline CDR1 and CDR2: MNHEY and SVGAGI. In nucleotides, the CDR3 is TGTGCCAGCAGTCTCCCTGGGAGAACTGAAGCTTTCTTT. This encodes CASSLPGRTEAFF.

This clonotype was detected only a few times. V gene TRBV7-8 combines with J gene TRBJ1-1; unclear D gene. Trimming shortened V by 6 bases and J by 3 bases, and 11 bases separated the two germline ends. CDR3 length: 13 amino acids. Germline V lookup: CDR1 SGHVS, CDR2 FQNEAQ. The CDR3 DNA follows: TGTGCCAGCAGACATTGGTGGGACACTGAAGCTTTCTTT. It specifies CASRHWWDTEAFF.

In this sample, this clonotype turned up a few times. This chain uses TRBV6-1 with TRBJ1-2, with D perhaps TRBD1 (6 bases). CDR1 MNHNS and CDR2 SASEGT come from the germline V gene. The V gene lost 2 bases and the J gene lost 0 bases, with 13 bases spanning the gap. The CDR3 runs 16 residues. This CDR3 is CASSEPGGASNYGYTF. CDR3 DNA sequence: TGTGCCAGCAGTGAACCCGGGGGGGCTTCTAACTATGGCTACACCTTC.

This clonotype was counted between two and nine times. The gene calls are TRBV20-1 and TRBJ1-1, with a tentative D call TRBD1 (6 bases). V lost 2 bases to trimming and J lost 3 bases, with 7 bases between them. CDR1 is DFQATT, CDR2 SNEGSKA, per germline (reference sequence). The CDR3 contains 12 residues. This CDR3 reads CSARQGYTEAFF. The CDR3 DNA is TGCAGTGCTAGACAGGGGTACACTGAAGCTTTCTTT.

This chain uses TRBV7-2 with TRBJ2-7; TRBD2 aligns across 11 bases. The germline gives CDR1 SGHTA, CDR2 FQGNSA. J lost 3 bases, V lost 4 bases, and 5 bases had no gene match. The length of the CDR3 is 15 residues. The CDR3 DNA is TGTGCCAGCAGCTCGAGGGGGACTAGCGGCTACGAGCAGTACTTC. Translated, it gives CASSSRGTSGYEQYF.

This clonotype was observed a handful of times. The V and J genes are TRBV7-9 and TRBJ1-5; D ambiguous. The germline V and J ends were trimmed by 1 base and 6 bases, with 16 bases remaining between them. The CDR3 is 16 amino acids. Germline V gene data show CDR1 as SEHNR and CDR2 as FQNEAQ (reference sequence). CDR3 DNA: TGTGCCAGCAGCTTAGGGTATCCCACCGAGCTTCAGCCCCAGCATTTT. Translated, it gives CASSLGYPTELQPQHF.

This clonotype was observed a handful of times. V usage is TRBV7-2 and J usage is TRBJ2-1, with TRBD1 matching over 11 bases. The J segment lost 6 bases and the V segment lost 4 bases, leaving 5 bases of the junction unmatched. Germline loops: CDR1 SGHTA, CDR2 FQGNSA. CDR3 length: 15 residues. CDR3 protein: CASSSDRGPFNEQFF. The CDR3 DNA follows: TGTGCCAGCAGCTCGGACAGGGGGCCCTTCAATGAGCAGTTCTTC. Full variable domain (rest looked up from reference TRBV7-2 and TRBJ2-1): GAGVSQSPSNKVTEKGKDVELRCDPISGHTALYWYRQSLGQGLEFLIYFQGNSAPDKSGLPSDRFSAERTGGSVSTLTIQRTQQEDSAVYLCASSSDRGPFNEQFFGPGTRLTVL.

The genes are TRBV27 and TRBJ1-5, with D maybe TRBD1 (5 bases). V dropped 6 bases and J dropped 3 bases, with 24 bases sitting between them. CDR1 and CDR2 from the germline V gene are MNHEY and SMNVEV (reference sequence). The CDR3 length is 18 residues. CDR3 bases: TGTGCCAGCAGAAGCTTCTCAATTTGGGACGGGGACAATCAGCCCCAGCATTTT. Protein sequence: CASRSFSIWDGDNQPQHF.

V and J are TRBV10-3 and TRBJ2-7; 9 nucleotides match TRBD1. Germline CDR1 is ENHRY and CDR2 is SYGVKD. V was clipped by 2 bases and J by 0 bases; unmatched bases: 5. The length of the CDR3 is 16 residues. CDR3 loop: CAISEPGTGYSYEQYF. In DNA, the CDR3 is TGTGCCATCAGTGAGCCCGGGACAGGGTACTCCTACGAGCAGTACTTC.

This clonotype was observed a few times. The rearrangement joins TRBV18 to TRBJ2-1; D is unclear. The CDR3 runs to 13 residues. The germline V and J ends were trimmed by 6 bases and 9 bases, with 15 bases remaining between them. Germline CDR1 reads KGHSH; CDR2 reads LQKENI. CDR3 nucleotide sequence: TGTGCCAGCTCTGAGCTAGGAGCCAGTGAGCAGTTCTTC. Translating gives CASSELGASEQFF. Full variable domain (missing parts from reference TRBV18 and TRBJ2-1): NAGVMQNPRHLVRRRGQEARLRCSPMKGHSHVYWYRQLPEEGLKFMVYLQKENIIDESGMPKERFSAEFPKEGPSILRIQQVVRGDSAAYFCASSELGASEQFFGPGTRLTVL.

This clonotype appeared a few times. The chain is built from TRBV6-6 and TRBJ2-5; possibly TRBD2 for D (6 bases). V lost 4 bases and J lost 1, with 10 bases in between. This CDR3 contains 14 residues. Germline loops: CDR1 MNHNY, CDR2 SVGAGI (reference sequence). The CDR3 sequence is CASSSGVLQETQYF. CDR3 coding DNA: TGTGCCAGCAGTTCGGGGGTCCTCCAAGAGACCCAGTACTTC.